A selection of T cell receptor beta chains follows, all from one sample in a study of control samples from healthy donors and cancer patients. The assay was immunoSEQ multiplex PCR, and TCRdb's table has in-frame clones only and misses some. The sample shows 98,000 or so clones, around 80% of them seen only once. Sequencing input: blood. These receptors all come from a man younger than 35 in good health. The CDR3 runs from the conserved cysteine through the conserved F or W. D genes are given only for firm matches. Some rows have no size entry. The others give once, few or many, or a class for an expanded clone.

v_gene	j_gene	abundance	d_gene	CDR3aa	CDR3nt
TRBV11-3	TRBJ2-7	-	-	CASSFSPGAKQYF	TGTGCCAGCAGCTTCTCCCCAGGGGCTAAGCAGTACTTC
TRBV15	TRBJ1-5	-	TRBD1	CATSRDKGAYQPQHF	TGTGCCACCAGCAGAGATAAGGGGGCTTATCAGCCCCAGCATTTT
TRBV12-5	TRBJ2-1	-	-	CASGLTFYNEQFF	TGTGCTAGTGGTTTGACTTTTTACAATGAGCAGTTCTTC
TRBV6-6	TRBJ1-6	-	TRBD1	CASSPGTGRGTPLHF	TGTGCCAGCAGTCCCGGGACAGGGCGCGGAACACCCCTCCACTTT
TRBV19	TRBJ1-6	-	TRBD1	CASSILQGVSSYNSPLHF	TGTGCCAGTAGTATTCTACAGGGGGTTAGCTCCTATAATTCACCCCTCCACTTT
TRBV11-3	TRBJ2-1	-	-	CASSLVVGGGQFF	TGTGCCAGCAGCTTAGTGGTCGGGGGTGGACAGTTCTTC
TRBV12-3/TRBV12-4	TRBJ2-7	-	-	CASSPSALNEQYF	TGTGCCAGCAGTCCCAGTGCCCTGAACGAGCAGTACTTC
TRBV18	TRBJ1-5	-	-	CASSPRGGGWNQPQHF	TGTGCCAGCTCACCACGGGGGGGAGGTTGGAATCAGCCCCAGCATTTT
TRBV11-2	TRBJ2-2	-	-	CASSPPQGRVTGELFF	TGTGCCAGCAGCCCGCCCCAGGGTAGGGTCACCGGGGAGCTGTTTTTT
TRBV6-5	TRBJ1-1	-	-	CASSWSTGAEAFF	TGTGCCAGCAGTTGGTCGACGGGCGCTGAAGCTTTCTTT
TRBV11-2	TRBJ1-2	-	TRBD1	CASSFSGQSYGYTF	TGTGCCAGCAGCTTCTCGGGACAGTCCTATGGCTACACCTTC
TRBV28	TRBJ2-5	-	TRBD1	CASSFRTGVETQYF	TGTGCCAGCAGTTTCCGGACAGGGGTAGAGACCCAGTACTTC
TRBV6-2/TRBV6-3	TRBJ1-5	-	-	CASSYSPGSSNQPQHF	TGTGCCAGCAGTTACTCCCCGGGATCGAGCAATCAGCCCCAGCATTTT
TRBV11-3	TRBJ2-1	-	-	CASSPRPGEQFF	TGTGCCAGCAGCCCCAGACCAGGCGAGCAGTTCTTC
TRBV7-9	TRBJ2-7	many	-	CASSSHQGTYEQYF	TGTGCCAGCAGCTCCCATCAGGGGACCTACGAGCAGTACTTC
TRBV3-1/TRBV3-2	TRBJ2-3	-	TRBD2	CASSLSGGGRTDTQYF	TGTGCCAGCAGCCTTAGCGGGGGGGGCCGCACAGATACGCAGTATTTT
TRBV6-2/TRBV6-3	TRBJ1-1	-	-	CASSYDGVYTEAFF	TGTGCCAGCAGTTACGACGGGGTGTACACTGAAGCTTTCTTT
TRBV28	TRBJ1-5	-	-	CASSTGNQPQHF	TGTGCCAGCAGTACAGGGAATCAGCCCCAGCATTTT
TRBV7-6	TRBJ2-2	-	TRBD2	CASSLGGGAYTGELFF	TGTGCCAGCAGCTTAGGCGGGGGGGCTTACACCGGGGAGCTGTTTTTT
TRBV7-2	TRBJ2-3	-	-	CASSLVPASTDTQYF	TGTGCCAGCAGCTTAGTTCCTGCTAGCACAGATACGCAGTATTTT
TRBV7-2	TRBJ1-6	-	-	CASSLKEWYNSPLHF	TGTGCCAGCAGCTTAAAGGAGTGGTATAATTCACCCCTCCACTTT
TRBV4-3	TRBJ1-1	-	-	CASSRDLSTEAFF	TGCGCCAGCAGCCGGGACTTGAGTACTGAAGCTTTCTTT
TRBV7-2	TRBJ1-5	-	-	CASSLGKGNQPQHF	TGTGCCAGCAGCTTGGGTAAGGGCAATCAGCCCCAGCATTTT
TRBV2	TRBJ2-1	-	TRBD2	CASAPLRRLAVYNEQFF	TGTGCCAGCGCCCCCCTGAGGAGACTAGCGGTCTACAATGAGCAGTTCTTC
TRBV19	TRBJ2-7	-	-	CASSSPGAEQYF	TGTGCCAGTAGCAGTCCAGGGGCCGAGCAGTACTTC
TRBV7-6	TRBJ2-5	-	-	CASSRARGPAQETQYF	TGTGCCAGCAGTCGGGCGAGGGGACCCGCCCAAGAGACCCAGTACTTC
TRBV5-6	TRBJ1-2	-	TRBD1	CASSPDRTGSYTF	TGTGCCAGCAGCCCCGACCGGACAGGGAGCTACACCTTC
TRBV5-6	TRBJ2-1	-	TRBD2	CASSSKRGGNEQFF	TGTGCCAGCAGCTCGAAGCGGGGAGGAAATGAGCAGTTCTTC
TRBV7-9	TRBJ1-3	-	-	CASSSRQDATIYF	TGTGCCAGCAGCTCACGACAAGATGCCACCATATATTTT
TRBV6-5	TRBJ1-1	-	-	CASSIPGGLNTEAFF	TGTGCCAGCAGTATACCCGGGGGATTAAACACTGAAGCTTTCTTT
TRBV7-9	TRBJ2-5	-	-	CASSSQGREETQYF	TGTGCCAGCAGTTCACAGGGAAGGGAAGAGACCCAGTACTTC
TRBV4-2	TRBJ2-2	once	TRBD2	CASSPYPYGGINTGELFF	TGTGCCAGCAGCCCGTACCCGTACGGGGGGATAAACACCGGGGAGCTGTTTTTT
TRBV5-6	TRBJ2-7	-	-	CASSAASHRGLLYEQYF	TGTGCCAGCAGCGCGGCGAGTCACAGGGGACTGCTCTACGAGCAGTACTTC
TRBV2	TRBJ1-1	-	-	CASSRSPGTPNEKAFF	TGTGCCAGCAGTCGAAGTCCCGGGACACCAAATGAGAAAGCTTTCTTT
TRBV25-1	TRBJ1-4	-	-	CASSVRGNYNEKLFF	TGTGCCAGCAGTGTCCGGGGGAATTATAATGAAAAACTGTTTTTT
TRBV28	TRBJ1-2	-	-	CASSSELRNPYYGYTF	TGTGCCAGCAGTTCGGAGTTAAGGAACCCGTACTATGGCTACACCTTC
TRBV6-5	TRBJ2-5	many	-	CASGIGETQYF	TGTGCCAGCGGAATAGGGGAGACCCAGTACTTC
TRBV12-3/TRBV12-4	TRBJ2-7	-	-	CASSRTEYEQYF	TGTGCCAGCAGCCGGACAGAGTACGAGCAGTACTTC
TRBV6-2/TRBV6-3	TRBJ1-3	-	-	CASSSAGGAGNTIYF	TGTGCCAGCAGTTCCGCCGGCGGGGCTGGAAACACCATATATTTT
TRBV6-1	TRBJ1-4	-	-	CASSYQTTNEKLFF	TGTGCCAGCAGTTATCAGACAACTAATGAAAAACTGTTTTTT
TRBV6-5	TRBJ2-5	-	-	CASSQPAYQETQYF	TGTGCCAGCAGTCAGCCGGCCTACCAAGAGACCCAGTACTTC
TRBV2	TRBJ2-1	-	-	CASSEDSPSYNEQFF	TGTGCCAGCAGTGAAGACAGTCCCTCCTACAATGAGCAGTTCTTC
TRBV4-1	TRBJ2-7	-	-	CASSPWDGSYEQYF	TGCGCCAGCAGCCCTTGGGACGGCTCCTACGAGCAGTACTTC
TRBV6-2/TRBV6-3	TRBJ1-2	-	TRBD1	CASSYRQGDGYTF	TGTGCCAGCAGTTACCGACAGGGTGACGGCTACACCTTC
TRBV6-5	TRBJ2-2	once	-	CASSYSRTNTGELFF	TGTGCCAGCAGTTACTCAAGGACGAACACCGGGGAGCTGTTTTTT
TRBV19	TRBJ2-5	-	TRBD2	CASSITSGGAGETQYF	TGTGCCAGTAGTATAACTAGCGGGGGGGCCGGAGAGACCCAGTACTTC
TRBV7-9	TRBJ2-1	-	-	CASSPQGSSYNEQFF	TGTGCCAGCAGCCCTCAAGGGAGCTCCTACAATGAGCAGTTCTTC
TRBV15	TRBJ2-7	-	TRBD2	CATSRDLRGDVRYEQYF	TGTGCCACCAGCAGAGATCTCCGGGGGGATGTCAGGTACGAGCAGTACTTC
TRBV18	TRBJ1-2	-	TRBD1	CASSRGQGLDGYTF	TGTGCCAGCTCACGCGGACAGGGGTTGGATGGCTACACCTTC
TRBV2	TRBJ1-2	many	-	CASRVQAFDGYTF	TGTGCCAGCAGGGTACAGGCCTTCGATGGCTACACCTTC
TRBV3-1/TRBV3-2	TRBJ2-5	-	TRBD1	CASSQGFRQGFWGETQYF	TGTGCCAGCAGCCAAGGATTTCGACAGGGATTCTGGGGAGAGACCCAGTACTTC
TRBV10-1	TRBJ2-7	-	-	CASTLLKGVWEQYF	TGCGCCAGCACCCTACTAAAGGGGGTATGGGAGCAGTACTTC
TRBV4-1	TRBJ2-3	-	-	CASSPTQARNTQYF	TGCGCCAGCAGCCCTACCCAAGCCCGAAATACGCAGTATTTT
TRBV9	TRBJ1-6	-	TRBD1	CASSLSGQGANSPLHF	TGTGCCAGCAGCCTCTCGGGACAGGGGGCCAATTCACCCCTCCACTTT
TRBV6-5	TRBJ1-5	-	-	CASSPGGASVQPQHF	TGTGCCAGCAGTCCCGGGGGGGCCTCGGTTCAGCCCCAGCATTTT
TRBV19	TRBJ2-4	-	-	CASSIVARKNIQYF	TGTGCCAGTAGTATAGTAGCTAGAAAAAACATTCAGTACTTC
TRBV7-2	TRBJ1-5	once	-	CASSSGSGNQPQHF	TGTGCCAGCAGCAGCGGGTCCGGCAATCAGCCCCAGCATTTT
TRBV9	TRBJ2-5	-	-	CASSSHPRFAETQYF	TGTGCCAGCAGCTCCCATCCTCGATTCGCAGAGACCCAGTACTTC
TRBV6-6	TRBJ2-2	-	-	CASRARYTGELFF	TGTGCCAGCCGGGCCAGGTACACCGGGGAGCTGTTTTTT